Below are 28 T cell receptor beta chains sequenced from a single sample in a study of T cell changes during pregnancy in multiple sclerosis. Assay used: immunoSEQ multiplex PCR; TCRdb lists only in-frame clones, some missing. The table lists about 75,000 clones, nearly 95% of them singletons. Sequenced here: CD4+ T cells from peripheral blood mononuclear cells, sampled after pregnancy. All receptors come from a female donor with multiple sclerosis, enrolled in a pregnancy study.

CDR3 DNA: TGTGCCAGCAGTTTTTGGGTAGCGGGGAGGGACACAGATACGCAGTATTTT. Translated, it gives CASSFWVAGRDTDTQYF. V is TRBV27 and J is TRBJ2-3; the match to TRBD2 covers 8 bases. The ends lost 3 bases at V and 2 bases at J; junction bases unmatched: 10. CDR3 length: 17 residues. Germline CDR1 reads MNHEY; CDR2 reads SMNVEV (reference sequence).

The chain recombines TRBV5-4 with TRBJ2-3; 8 positions agree with TRBD1. The germline V gene encodes CDR1 SGHNT and CDR2 YYREEE (reference sequence). CDR3 size: 16 residues. Trimming took 5 bases from V and 6 from J; bases not matched to a gene: 14. Written as DNA, the CDR3 is TGTGCCAGCAGAATCTCGTCGGCAGGGGGCGTGGATACGCAGTATTTT. It yields the protein CASRISSAGGVDTQYF.

This clone was seen only once. V gene TRBV5-1 combines with J gene TRBJ2-7; D might be TRBD1 (5 bases). This CDR3 is built from 13 residues. Germline-derived CDR1 and CDR2 are SGHRS and YFSETQ. With 4 bases removed from V and 3 bases from J, the gap between germline ends came to 11 bases. Written as DNA, the CDR3 is TGCGCCAGCAGCATCCAGCAGGGCTACGAGCAGTACTTC. This codes for CASSIQQGYEQYF.

The chain carries TRBV9 and TRBJ1-3; D remains ambiguous. CDR3 size: 15 residues. CDR1 and CDR2 from the germline V gene are SGDLS and YYNGEE. Deletions cut 3 bases from V and 2 bases from J, with 12 bases between. The DNA of the CDR3 is TGTGCCAGCAGCGCGCAGGTGTCTGCTGGAAACACCATATATTTT. Its protein is CASSAQVSAGNTIYF.

V usage is TRBV18 and J usage is TRBJ2-7; 7 bases fit TRBD1. Trimming cost V 4 bases and J 5 bases; bases outside gene matches: 11. This CDR3 comprises 15 residues. Germline V gives CDR1 KGHSH, CDR2 LQKENI. This chain's CDR3 is CASSRDRQGGHEQYF. The CDR3, as DNA: TGTGCCAGCTCACGGGACCGACAGGGCGGTCACGAGCAGTACTTC.

The chain combines TRBV7-3 with TRBJ2-2; D possibly corresponds to TRBD2 (6 bases). Germline CDR1 and CDR2: SGHTA and FQGTGA. The V end was cut by 6 bases, the J end by 6 bases, with 11 bases between. The CDR3 length is 13 residues. The CDR3 here is CASRPAGSGELFF. DNA for the CDR3: TGTGCCAGCAGACCCGCGGGGTCCGGGGAGCTGTTTTTT.

The gene calls are TRBV7-3 and TRBJ2-7, with 10 bases lining up with TRBD2. Germline CDR1 SGHTA, CDR2 FQGTGA. V was clipped by 5 bases and J by 2 bases; unmatched bases: 3. CDR3 length: 14 residues. The CDR3 reads CASSPSGSAYEQYF. DNA for the CDR3: TGTGCCAGCAGCCCTAGCGGGAGTGCCTACGAGCAGTACTTC.

This chain joins TRBV29-1 and TRBJ2-7; D may be TRBD2 (5 bases). Trimming pared 1 base from V and 3 bases from J, leaving 7 bases between. CDR3 length: 12 residues. Per germline, CDR1 SQVTM and CDR2 ANQGSEA. The CDR3 sequence is CSVEVGNYEQYF. The CDR3 DNA is TGCAGCGTTGAAGTCGGGAACTACGAGCAGTACTTC.

V is TRBV5-1 and J is TRBJ2-5, with unresolved D. V lost 0 bases and J lost 5, with 8 bases in between. This CDR3 has 13 residues. CDR1 and CDR2 (germline): SGHRS, YFSETQ. CDR3 amino acids: CASSLGARETQYF. CDR3 in DNA: TGCGCCAGCAGCTTGGGGGCCCGGGAGACCCAGTACTTC.

This chain connects TRBV28 to TRBJ2-7; 7 bases align to TRBD2. The trim removed 3 bases at V and 0 bases at J, leaving 5 bases unmatched. The germline gives CDR1 MDHEN, CDR2 SYDVKM. This CDR3 region has 15 residues. The CDR3 DNA reads TGTGCCAGCAGTTTTCTAGCGGCGACCTCCTACGAGCAGTACTTC. It translates to CASSFLAATSYEQYF.

This clone was counted a single time. V and J are TRBV5-1 and TRBJ1-2, with 9 positions matching TRBD1. The CDR3 is 14 residues long. Germline CDR1 is SGHRS and CDR2 is YFSETQ. Trimming at V came to 4 bases and at J to 1 base, leaving 2 bases not matched to a gene. The CDR3 DNA sequence: TGCGCCAGCAGCGGGGACAGGGATAACTATGGCTACACCTTC. Translating it yields CASSGDRDNYGYTF.

The V call is TRBV11-2, the J call TRBJ2-1, with TRBD1 matching 8 bases. CDR3 length: 15 residues. V trimming: 3 bases; J trimming: 7 bases; junction bases outside the gene matches: 8. The V gene's germline CDR1 is SGHAT and CDR2 FQNNGV. CDR3 in DNA: TGTGCCAGCAGCTTGGCAGGGGGCATAGGGAATGAGCAGTTCTTC. This translates into CASSLAGGIGNEQFF.

The J gene is TRBJ2-5, the V gene TRBV28; 12 bases agree with TRBD2. V lost 8 bases and J lost 5; bases outside the gene matches: 6. The CDR3 is 14 amino acids. Germline-derived CDR1 and CDR2 are MDHEN and SYDVKM. This chain's CDR3 is CASAPGTSGETQYF. The CDR3 DNA reads as TGTGCCAGCGCCCCCGGGACTAGCGGGGAGACCCAGTACTTC.

The CDR3: CASSRRGQFTDTQYF. CDR3 sequence (DNA): TGTGCCAGCAGCAGGAGAGGCCAGTTTACAGATACGCAGTATTTT. The chain recombines TRBV5-4 with TRBJ2-3; D is ambiguous. This CDR3 spans 15 amino acids. V was trimmed by 4 bases and J by 3 bases, leaving 15 bases between them. Germline CDR1 is SGHNT and CDR2 is YYREEE (reference sequence).

The chain joins TRBV2 to TRBJ2-5; a possible D gene is TRBD2 (6 bases). V lost 2 bases to trimming and J lost 8 bases, with 9 bases between them. The germline CDR1 and CDR2 sequences are SNHLY and FYNNEI. The CDR3 runs 12 residues. The CDR3 protein is CASSELGGTQYF. The CDR3 DNA is TGTGCCAGCAGTGAACTGGGAGGCACCCAGTACTTC. Together with reference TRBV2 and TRBJ2-5, the CDR3 gives the full variable domain: EPEVTQTPSHQVTQMGQEVILRCVPISNHLYFYWYRQILGQKVEFLVSFYNNEISEKSEIFDDQFSVERPDGSNFTLKIRSTKLEDSAMYFCASSELGGTQYFGPGTRLLVL.

V and J are TRBV10-3 and TRBJ1-2; no clear D. This CDR3 is 13 amino acids long. Looked up from germline, CDR1 is ENHRY and CDR2 is SYGVKD. Trimming shortened V by 2 bases and J by 2 bases, and 6 bases separated the two germline ends. CDR3 coding DNA: TGTGCCATCAGTGAGGCTGAGAACTATGGCTACACCTTC. Protein sequence: CAISEAENYGYTF.

V usage is TRBV28 and J usage is TRBJ1-1; 7 bases align to TRBD1. The CDR3 loop spans 16 amino acids. The ends lost 6 bases at V and 6 bases at J; junction bases unmatched: 16. Per germline, CDR1 MDHEN and CDR2 SYDVKM. In DNA, the CDR3 is TGTGCCAGCAGCCCTATAACAGGGGTCCGGGGGTCTGAAGCTTTCTTT. It translates to CASSPITGVRGSEAFF.

The gene calls are TRBV7-9 and TRBJ2-7; perhaps TRBD1 as D (5 bases). Trimming stripped 1 base from V and 5 bases from J, with 15 bases between. The germline V gene has CDR1 SEHNR and CDR2 FQNEAQ (reference sequence). The CDR3 extends over 15 amino acids. The CDR3 DNA is TGTGCCAGCAGCTTAGTTGTCAGCAGGGTCCACGAGCAGTACTTC. Translation: CASSLVVSRVHEQYF.

The CDR3 is CASRAGSMNTEAFF. The CDR3 DNA is TGTGCCAGCAGGGCCGGGAGTATGAACACTGAAGCTTTCTTT. This chain links TRBV28 with TRBJ1-1, with D uncertain. The germline V and J ends were trimmed by 6 bases and 0 bases, with 11 bases remaining between them. CDR1 and CDR2 from the germline V gene are MDHEN and SYDVKM. The CDR3 extends over 14 amino acids.

The V call is TRBV7-2, the J call TRBJ2-3, with D perhaps matching TRBD1 (5 bases). Trimming stripped 2 bases from V and 2 bases from J, with 8 bases between. CDR1 and CDR2 from the germline V gene are SGHTA and FQGNSA. The CDR3 is made up of 14 amino acids. In nucleotides, the CDR3 is TGTGCCAGCAGCTTAAGCAGGGTCACAGATACGCAGTATTTT. This sequence encodes CASSLSRVTDTQYF.

J is TRBJ1-2 and V is TRBV5-1, with 7 bases aligning to TRBD1. This CDR3 is built from 13 residues. Germline loops: CDR1 SGHRS, CDR2 YFSETQ. With 3 bases clipped from V and 4 bases from J, the junction kept 3 bases outside the gene matches. The chain's CDR3 is CASSWGTAYGYTF. In DNA form, the CDR3 reads TGCGCCAGCAGCTGGGGGACAGCCTATGGCTACACCTTC.

The gene calls are TRBV19 and TRBJ2-7; D possibly corresponds to TRBD2 (5 bases). The germline CDR1 and CDR2 sequences are LNHDA and SQIVND (reference sequence). Deletions cut 7 bases from V and 6 bases from J, with 22 bases between. The CDR3 runs to 15 residues. CDR3 loop: CASKASRSGYSEQYF. CDR3 DNA sequence: TGTGCCAGTAAGGCATCTAGGAGCGGATATAGCGAGCAGTACTTC.

The V and J genes are TRBV27 and TRBJ2-7, with 7 bases aligning to TRBD2. The CDR3 totals 13 residues. J gave up 5 bases and V 5 bases, and 6 bases lay outside the gene matches. Germline V gene lookup returns CDR1 MNHEY and CDR2 SMNVEV (reference sequence). The CDR3: CASSPAGVDEQYF. The CDR3 region has the DNA TGTGCCAGCAGTCCGGCGGGAGTAGACGAGCAGTACTTC.

The chain uses TRBV7-8 and TRBJ1-1, with D perhaps matching TRBD1 (6 bases). Germline V CDR1 and CDR2: SGHVS, FQNEAQ. V was shortened by 5 bases and J by 0 bases, with 19 bases between the two germline ends. The CDR3 is made up of 17 amino acids. The chain's CDR3 is CASSPLYRTVMNTEAFF. The DNA of the CDR3 is TGTGCCAGCAGCCCCCTCTACAGGACAGTCATGAACACTGAAGCTTTCTTT.

As for this clone: A junction boundary mismatches the germline segment, possibly from a read error. V usage is TRBV19 and J usage is TRBJ2-7; D is perhaps TRBD2 (6 bases). The CDR3 is 13 amino acids. Germline V gene data show CDR1 as LNHDA and CDR2 as SQIVND (reference sequence). DNA of the CDR3: TGTGCCAGTAGTTTAACCTCGGGGGTAGCGCAAGTCTTC. It encodes CASSLTSGVAQVF. The full variable domain, rest sourced from reference TRBV19 and TRBJ2-7, is DGGITQSPKYLFRKEGQNVTLSCEQNLNHDAMYWYRQDPGQGLRLIYYSQIVNDFQKGDIAEGYSVSREKKESFPLTVTSAQKNPTAFYLCASSLTSGVAQVFGPGTRLTVT.

The rearrangement joins TRBV4-1 to TRBJ2-1; perhaps TRBD2 as D (6 bases). CDR3 length: 14 amino acids. CDR1 is MGHRA and CDR2 is YSYEKL in the germline V gene. Trimming took 0 bases from V and 13 from J, leaving 16 bases between them. This chain's CDR3 is CASSQDRDLVVQFF. The CDR3 DNA reads as TGCGCCAGCAGCCAAGACCGGGACTTAGTCGTCCAGTTCTTC.

V is TRBV21-1 and J is TRBJ2-1; the D call of TRBD1 is as the table states it, not checked on the DNA. TRBV21-1 is annotated as a pseudogene. The CDR3 sequence is 12 residues long. CDR3: CASSKEGTEQFF. CDR3 nucleotides: TGTGCCAGCAGCAAAGAGGGGACAGAGCAGTTCTTC.

In this sample, this clone turned up once. The CDR3 nucleotides read TGTGCCAGCAGTTTGGGAGTGAACACTGAAGCTTTCTTT. It translates to CASSLGVNTEAFF. The V call is TRBV28, the J call TRBJ1-1; D remains unclear. CDR1 and CDR2 from the germline V gene are MDHEN and SYDVKM. V was trimmed by 3 bases and J by 0 bases, leaving 5 bases between them. The CDR3 runs to 13 residues.